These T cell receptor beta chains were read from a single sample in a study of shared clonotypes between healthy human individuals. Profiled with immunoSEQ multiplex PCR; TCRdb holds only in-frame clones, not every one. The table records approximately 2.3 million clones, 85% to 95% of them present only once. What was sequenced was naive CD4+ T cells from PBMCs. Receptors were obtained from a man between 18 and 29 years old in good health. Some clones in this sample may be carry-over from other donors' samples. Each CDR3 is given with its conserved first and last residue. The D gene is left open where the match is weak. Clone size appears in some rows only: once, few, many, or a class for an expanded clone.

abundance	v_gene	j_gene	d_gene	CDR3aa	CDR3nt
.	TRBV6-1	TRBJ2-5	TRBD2	CASRRGTQETQYF	TGTGCCAGCAGGCGGGGGACCCAAGAGACCCAGTACTTC
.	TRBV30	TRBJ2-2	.	CALGTSNTGELFF	TGTGCCTTGGGGACGTCGAACACCGGGGAGCTGTTTTTT
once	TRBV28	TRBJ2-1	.	CASNTPGGRETRHEQFF	TGTGCCAGCAATACGCCTGGGGGGCGGGAGACAAGACATGAGCAGTTCTTC
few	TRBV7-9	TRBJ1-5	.	CASSPQSGNSNQPQHF	TGTGCCAGCAGCCCCCAAAGCGGCAATAGCAATCAGCCCCAGCATTTT
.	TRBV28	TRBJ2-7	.	CASSLPTSEQYF	TGTGCCAGCAGTTTACCCACGTCCGAGCAGTACTTC
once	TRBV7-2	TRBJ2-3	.	CASSLDSQVTDTQYF	TGTGCCAGCAGCTTAGACAGCCAAGTCACAGATACGCAGTATTTT
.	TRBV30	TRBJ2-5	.	CAWSGFETQYF	TGTGCCTGGAGTGGTTTTGAGACCCAGTACTTC
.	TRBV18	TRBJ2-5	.	CASSQGTPKETQYF	TGTGCCAGCTCACAAGGGACCCCCAAAGAGACCCAGTACTTC
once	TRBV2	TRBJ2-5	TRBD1	CASSEALLGQQETQYF	TGTGCCAGCAGTGAAGCGCTTCTGGGACAGCAAGAGACCCAGTACTTC
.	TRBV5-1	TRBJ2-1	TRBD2	CASRGLAGSDGQFF	TGCGCCAGCCGTGGACTAGCGGGAAGCGATGGGCAGTTCTTC
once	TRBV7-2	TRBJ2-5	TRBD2	CASSVYSGGETQYF	TGTGCCAGCAGCGTATATAGCGGGGGAGAGACCCAGTACTTC
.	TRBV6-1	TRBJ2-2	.	CASSEDTRPLAGELFF	TGTGCCAGCAGTGAGGATACTAGGCCCCTCGCCGGGGAGCTGTTTTTT
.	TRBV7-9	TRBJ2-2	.	CASSLEGARNTGELFF	TGTGCCAGCAGCTTGGAGGGGGCGCGGAACACCGGGGAGCTGTTTTTT
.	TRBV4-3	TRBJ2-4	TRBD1	CASSHLGQGSNIQYF	TGCGCCAGCAGCCACTTGGGACAGGGGTCCAACATTCAGTACTTC